These 14 T cell receptor beta chains originate from one sample sequenced in a study of T cell changes during pregnancy in multiple sclerosis. The table came from immunoSEQ multiplex PCR; TCRdb's copy has only in-frame clones and leaves some out. The sample carries 45,000 to 70,000 clones, roughly 92% recorded once. Sequenced here: peripheral blood, sampled in the third trimester of pregnancy. These receptors all stem from a female donor in good health, enrolled as a control in a pregnancy study.

The chain couples TRBV5-4 to TRBJ2-5, with 14 bases fitting TRBD2. Unmatched junction bases numbered 6, after V lost 3 bases and J lost 5 bases. The CDR3 length is 16 residues. CDR1 is SGHNT and CDR2 is YYREEE in the germline V gene (reference sequence). The CDR3 DNA reads as TGTGCCAGCAGCTGGGGGGGGACTAGCGGGAGTGAGACCCAGTACTTC. Its translation: CASSWGGTSGSETQYF.

The CDR3 reads CASSLGQSTDTQYF. CDR3 bases: TGCGCCAGCAGCCTAGGACAGAGCACAGATACGCAGTATTTT. The V and J genes are TRBV5-1 and TRBJ2-3, with D perhaps TRBD1 (6 bases). Trimming stripped 4 bases from V and 0 bases from J, with 9 bases between. The CDR3 is 14 residues long. CDR1 is SGHRS, CDR2 YFSETQ, per germline.

This clone appeared a single time. The V gene is TRBV28, the J gene TRBJ2-5, with 12 bases identical to TRBD2. Germline assignment: CDR1 MDHEN and CDR2 SYDVKM. The J segment lost 4 bases and the V segment lost 8 bases, leaving 8 bases of the junction unmatched. The CDR3 runs 15 residues. CDR3 DNA: TGTGCCAGCGGAGGGGGACTAGCGGGTGCAGAGACCCAGTACTTC. It encodes CASGGGLAGAETQYF.

The V call is TRBV5-4, the J call TRBJ2-3; D gene ambiguous. CDR3 size: 11 residues. Germline values: CDR1 SGHNT, CDR2 YYREEE (reference sequence). V lost 2 bases, J lost 5 bases, and 3 bases lay in between. CDR3 sequence: CASSFGDTQYF. Written as DNA, the CDR3 is TGTGCCAGCAGCTTCGGAGATACGCAGTATTTT.

J is TRBJ2-3 and V is TRBV11-2; 11 positions match TRBD2. V dropped 5 bases and J dropped 5; count of bases not matched to a gene: 6. Per germline, CDR1 SGHAT and CDR2 FQNNGV. The CDR3 is 15 residues long. Written as DNA, the CDR3 is TGTGCCAGCAGCCTACTAGCGGGAGTTATAGATACGCAGTATTTT. It encodes CASSLLAGVIDTQYF.

The chain joins TRBV7-3 to TRBJ2-1; D remains ambiguous. The germline V gene has CDR1 SGHTA and CDR2 FQGTGA. The V end was cut by 2 bases, the J end by 0 bases, with 14 bases between. The CDR3 is 17 amino acids. The CDR3 nucleotides are TGTGCCAGCAGCTTAGGCGCGGCATTGAGCTCCTACAATGAGCAGTTCTTC. It specifies CASSLGAALSSYNEQFF.

The chain has TRBV19 and TRBJ2-5; 8 nucleotides agree with TRBD2. The CDR3 runs to 14 residues. Trimming cost V 10 bases and J 8 bases; bases outside gene matches: 15. Germline V gene lookup returns CDR1 LNHDA and CDR2 SQIVND (reference sequence). The CDR3 nucleotides are TGTGCCACCTTACCGACCGGGGCGGGAGGAACCCAGTACTTC. The encoded protein is CATLPTGAGGTQYF.

This chain connects TRBV29-1 to TRBJ1-2; D gene unclear. The V gene's germline CDR1 is SQVTM and CDR2 ANQGSEA. With 4 bases removed from V and 2 bases from J, the gap between germline ends came to 8 bases. The CDR3 extends over 12 amino acids. CDR3 nucleotide sequence: TGCAGCGTTGTTGACACGAACTATGGCTACACCTTC. This encodes CSVVDTNYGYTF.

The chain has TRBV4-2 and TRBJ1-3; D not certain. Germline V gene data show CDR1 as LGHNA and CDR2 as YNFKEQ. The CDR3 is 17 amino acids. Trimming cost V 0 bases and J 0 bases, with 12 bases left between them. The CDR3 nucleotides are TGTGCCAGCAGCCAAGAGCGGGTAAACCCCTCTGGAAACACCATATATTTT. This translates into CASSQERVNPSGNTIYF.

This clone was found a few times. The chain carries TRBV27 and TRBJ1-2; TRBD1 matches 9 bases. The CDR3 totals 14 residues. The V gene's germline CDR1 is MNHEY and CDR2 SMNVEV (reference sequence). With 2 bases clipped from V and 5 bases from J, the junction kept 3 bases outside the gene matches. In DNA, the CDR3 is TGTGCCAGCAGTTTAGGCGGACAGGGGTATGGCTACACCTTC. Protein product: CASSLGGQGYGYTF.

This clone came up a few times. CDR3 nucleotides: TGCGCCAGCAGCTCGACAGTAACCTCCTACGAGCAGTACTTC. It encodes CASSSTVTSYEQYF. The rearrangement joins TRBV5-1 to TRBJ2-7; possibly TRBD1 for D (5 bases). Germline values: CDR1 SGHRS, CDR2 YFSETQ. The length of the CDR3 is 14 residues. Trimming pared 3 bases from V and 0 bases from J, leaving 10 bases between.

The gene calls are TRBV5-1 and TRBJ2-2, with D perhaps TRBD1 (6 bases). Trimming took off 2 bases at V and 6 bases at J, with 14 bases between the two ends. The length of the CDR3 is 15 residues. Per germline, CDR1 SGHRS and CDR2 YFSETQ. CDR3 amino acids: CASSFRTGIPGELFF. CDR3 bases: TGCGCCAGCAGCTTTCGAACAGGGATCCCCGGGGAGCTGTTTTTT.

This rearrangement joins TRBV5-4 to TRBJ1-1; TRBD1 agrees at 7 bases. Germline loops: CDR1 SGHNT, CDR2 YYREEE (reference sequence). The CDR3 is 12 amino acids. The V and J ends lost 3 bases and 8 bases, in that order; junction bases with no gene match: 4. The CDR3: CASSSTGLEAFF. The CDR3 DNA reads TGTGCCAGCAGCTCGACAGGGCTGGAAGCTTTCTTT.

The chain recombines TRBV5-1 with TRBJ1-2; no reliable D call. Trimming left V 1 base short and J 4 bases short, with 17 bases between. The germline V gene encodes CDR1 SGHRS and CDR2 YFSETQ. CDR3 size: 16 residues. The CDR3 bases are TGCGCCAGCAGCTTGACTGTGACGGGAGATTCCTATGGCTACACCTTC. The encoded protein is CASSLTVTGDSYGYTF.